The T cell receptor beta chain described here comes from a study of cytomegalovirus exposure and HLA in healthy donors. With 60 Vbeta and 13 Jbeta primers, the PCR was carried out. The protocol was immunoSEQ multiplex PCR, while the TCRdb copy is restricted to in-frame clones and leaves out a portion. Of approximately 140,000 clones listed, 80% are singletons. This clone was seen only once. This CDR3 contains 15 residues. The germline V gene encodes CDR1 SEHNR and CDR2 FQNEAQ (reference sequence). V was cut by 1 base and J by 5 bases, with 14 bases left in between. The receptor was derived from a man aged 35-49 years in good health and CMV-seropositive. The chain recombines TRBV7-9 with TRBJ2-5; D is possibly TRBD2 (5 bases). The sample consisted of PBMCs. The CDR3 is CASSLGWGSDETQYF. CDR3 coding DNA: TGTGCCAGCAGCTTAGGGTGGGGTAGCGACGAGACCCAGTACTTC.